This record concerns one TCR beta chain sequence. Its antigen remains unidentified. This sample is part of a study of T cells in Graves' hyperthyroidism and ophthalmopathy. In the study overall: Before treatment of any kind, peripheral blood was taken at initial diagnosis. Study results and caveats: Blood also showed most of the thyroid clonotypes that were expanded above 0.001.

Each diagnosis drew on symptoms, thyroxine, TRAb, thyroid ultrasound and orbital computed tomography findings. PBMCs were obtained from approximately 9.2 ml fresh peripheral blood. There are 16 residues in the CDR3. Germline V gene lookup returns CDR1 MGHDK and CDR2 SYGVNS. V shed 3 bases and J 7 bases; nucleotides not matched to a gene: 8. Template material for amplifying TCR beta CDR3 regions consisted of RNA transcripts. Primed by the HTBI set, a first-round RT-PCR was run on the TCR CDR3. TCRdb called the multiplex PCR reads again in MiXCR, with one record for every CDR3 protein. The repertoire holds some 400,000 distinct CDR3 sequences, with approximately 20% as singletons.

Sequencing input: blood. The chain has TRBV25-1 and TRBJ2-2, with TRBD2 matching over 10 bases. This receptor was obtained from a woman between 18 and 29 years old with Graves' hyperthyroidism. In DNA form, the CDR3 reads TGTGCCAGCAGTGATTGGACTAGCGGTGGGAACGGGGAGCTGTTTTTT. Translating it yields CASSDWTSGGNGELFF.